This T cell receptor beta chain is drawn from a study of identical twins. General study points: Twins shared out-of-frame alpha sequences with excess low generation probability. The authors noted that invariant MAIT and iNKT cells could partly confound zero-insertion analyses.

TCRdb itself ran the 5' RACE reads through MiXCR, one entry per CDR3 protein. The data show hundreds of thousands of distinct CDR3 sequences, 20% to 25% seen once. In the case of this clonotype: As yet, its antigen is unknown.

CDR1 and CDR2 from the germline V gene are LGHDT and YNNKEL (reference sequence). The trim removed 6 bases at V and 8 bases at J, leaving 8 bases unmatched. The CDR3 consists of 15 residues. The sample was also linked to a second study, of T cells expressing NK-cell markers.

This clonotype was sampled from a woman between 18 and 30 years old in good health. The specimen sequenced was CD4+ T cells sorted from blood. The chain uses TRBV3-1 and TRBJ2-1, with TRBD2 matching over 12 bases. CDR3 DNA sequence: TGTGCCAGCAGTCCTAGCGGGGGGGCCTTTTATGAGCAGTTCTTC. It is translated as CASSPSGGAFYEQFF.